The 5 T cell receptor beta chains below come from one sample, sequenced in a study of blood T cell repertoires in COVID-19. Measured with immunoSEQ multiplex PCR; TCRdb has only the in-frame clones, and not every one. This table holds 250,000 to 300,000 clones, over 65% found once. Sequencing used peripheral blood. These receptors were collected from a man aged 60-69 years who had recovered from COVID-19.

The chain links TRBV2 to TRBJ1-1; D not resolved. Trimming shortened V by 4 bases and J by 5 bases, and 11 bases separated the two germline ends. Germline-derived CDR1 and CDR2 are SNHLY and FYNNEI. The CDR3 contains 13 residues. CDR3 DNA sequence: TGTGCCAGCAGTGGGAGCCTTGGTACTGAAGCTTTCTTT. Its protein is CASSGSLGTEAFF.

This chain connects TRBV6-6 to TRBJ1-1; TRBD1 agrees at 11 bases. The CDR3 consists of 15 residues. Germline assignment: CDR1 MNHNY and CDR2 SVGAGI (reference sequence). V lost 6 bases and J lost 0; bases outside the gene matches: 3. The CDR3 DNA follows: TGTGCCAGCAGGGGACAGGGGGGTTTGAACACTGAAGCTTTCTTT. Protein sequence: CASRGQGGLNTEAFF.

This sequence joins TRBV5-1 and TRBJ2-2, with TRBD2 as a possible D gene (5 bases). The germline V gene has CDR1 SGHRS and CDR2 YFSETQ. Trimming stripped 5 bases from V and 0 bases from J, with 8 bases between. This CDR3 contains 14 residues. CDR3 amino acids: CASSRGPNTGELFF. The DNA of the CDR3 is TGCGCCAGCAGTCGGGGTCCGAACACCGGGGAGCTGTTTTTT.

The genes are TRBV2 and TRBJ1-1; no firm D call. Between the trimmed V and J ends, which lost 8 bases and 0 bases, there was a span of 13 bases. CDR3 length: 14 residues. Germline V gene lookup returns CDR1 SNHLY and CDR2 FYNNEI. CDR3 DNA sequence: TGTGCCAGCGTCCGTCGGCGGGTGAACACTGAAGCTTTCTTT. Protein: CASVRRRVNTEAFF.

This clone occurred a few times. V gene TRBV5-5 combines with J gene TRBJ2-1; D unclear. This CDR3 is built from 13 residues. In germline, CDR1 is SGHKS, CDR2 YYEKEE (reference sequence). The V and J ends lost 3 bases and 9 bases respectively, with 13 bases between them. CDR3 DNA sequence: TGTGCCAGCAGCTCTGCTATTGAGCGTGAGCAGTTCTTC. Translating it yields CASSSAIEREQFF.